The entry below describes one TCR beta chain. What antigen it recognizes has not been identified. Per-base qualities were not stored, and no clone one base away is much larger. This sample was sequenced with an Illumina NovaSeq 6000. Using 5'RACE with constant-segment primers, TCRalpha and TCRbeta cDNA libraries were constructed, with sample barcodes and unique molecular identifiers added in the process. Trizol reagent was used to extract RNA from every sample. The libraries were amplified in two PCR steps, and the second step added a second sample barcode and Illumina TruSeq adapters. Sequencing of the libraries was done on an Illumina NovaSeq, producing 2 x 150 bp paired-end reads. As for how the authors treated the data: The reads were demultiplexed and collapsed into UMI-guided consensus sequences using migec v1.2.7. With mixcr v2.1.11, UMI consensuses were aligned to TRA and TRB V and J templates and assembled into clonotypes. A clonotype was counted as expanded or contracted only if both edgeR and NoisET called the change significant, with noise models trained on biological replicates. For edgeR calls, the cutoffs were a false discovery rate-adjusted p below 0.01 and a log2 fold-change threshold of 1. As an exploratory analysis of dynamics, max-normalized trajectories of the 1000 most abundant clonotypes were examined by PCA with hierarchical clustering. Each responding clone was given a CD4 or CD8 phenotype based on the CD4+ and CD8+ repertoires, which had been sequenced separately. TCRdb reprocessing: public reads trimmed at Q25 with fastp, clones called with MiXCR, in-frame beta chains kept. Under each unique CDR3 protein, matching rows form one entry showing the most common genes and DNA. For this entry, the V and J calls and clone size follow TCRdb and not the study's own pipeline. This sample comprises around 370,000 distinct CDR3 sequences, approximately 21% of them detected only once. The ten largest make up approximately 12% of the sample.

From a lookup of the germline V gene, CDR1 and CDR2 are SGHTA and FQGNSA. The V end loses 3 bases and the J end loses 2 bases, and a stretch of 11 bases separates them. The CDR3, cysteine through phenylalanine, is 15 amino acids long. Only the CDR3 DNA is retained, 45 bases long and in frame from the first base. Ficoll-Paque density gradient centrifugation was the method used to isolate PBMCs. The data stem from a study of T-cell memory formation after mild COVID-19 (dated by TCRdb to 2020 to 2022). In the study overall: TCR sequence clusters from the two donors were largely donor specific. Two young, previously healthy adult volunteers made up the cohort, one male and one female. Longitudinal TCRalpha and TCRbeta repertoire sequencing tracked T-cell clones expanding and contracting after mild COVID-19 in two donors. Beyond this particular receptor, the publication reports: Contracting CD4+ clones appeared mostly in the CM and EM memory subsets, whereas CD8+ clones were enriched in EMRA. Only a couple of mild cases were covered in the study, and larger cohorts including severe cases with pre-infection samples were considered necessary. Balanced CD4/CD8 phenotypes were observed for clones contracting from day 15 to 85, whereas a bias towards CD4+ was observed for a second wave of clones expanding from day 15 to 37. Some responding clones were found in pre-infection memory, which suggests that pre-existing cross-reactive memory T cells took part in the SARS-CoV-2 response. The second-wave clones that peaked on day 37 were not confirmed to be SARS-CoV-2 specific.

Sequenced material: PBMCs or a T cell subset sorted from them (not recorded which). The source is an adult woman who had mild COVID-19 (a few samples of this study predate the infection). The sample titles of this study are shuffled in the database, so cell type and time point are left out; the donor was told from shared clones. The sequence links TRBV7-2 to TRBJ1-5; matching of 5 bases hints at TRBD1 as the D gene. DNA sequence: TGTGCCAGCAGCTTTGCCGGGGGTGGCAATCAGCCCCAGCATTTT. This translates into CASSFAGGGNQPQHF.